This entry lists 5 T cell receptor beta chains sequenced from one sample in a study of cytomegalovirus exposure and HLA in healthy donors. 13 Jbeta primers and 60 Vbeta primers were used for the PCR. The assay was immunoSEQ multiplex PCR, and TCRdb's table has in-frame clones only and misses some. Listed are more than 40,000 clones; roughly 26% falls within the top ten. The sample was PBMCs. The receptors here all came from a man aged 35 to 55 in good health and CMV-seropositive.

The rearrangement links TRBV9 to TRBJ2-7; 9 nucleotides align to TRBD1. Per germline, CDR1 SGDLS and CDR2 YYNGEE. V lost 2 bases and J lost 4; bases outside the gene matches: 22. The CDR3 length is 20 residues. The CDR3 DNA follows: TGTGCCAGCAGCGTTGCCGGGACAGGGACCCAGAAGGGGACCCATTACGAGCAGTACTTC. The encoded protein is CASSVAGTGTQKGTHYEQYF.

The CDR3 DNA follows: TGTGCCAGCAGCCAAGATCGAGGACGGGGAAGCGTCACAGATACGCAGTATTTT. Translating gives CASSQDRGRGSVTDTQYF. The rearrangement links TRBV4-2 to TRBJ2-3; perhaps TRBD2 as D (5 bases). V lost 0 bases to trimming and J lost 2 bases, with 18 bases between them. The CDR3 is 18 amino acids. Germline assignment: CDR1 LGHNA and CDR2 YNFKEQ.

This chain joins TRBV6-4 and TRBJ1-1, with D uncertain. The CDR3 length is 15 residues. Trimming pared 5 bases from V and 3 bases from J, leaving 16 bases between. Per the germline V gene, CDR1 is MRHNA and CDR2 is SNTAGT. The CDR3 DNA follows: TGTGCCAGCAGTCAGCAGAGACTTGGGTACACTGAAGCTTTCTTT. Protein product: CASSQQRLGYTEAFF.

The V call is TRBV6-5, the J call TRBJ2-4, with D hard to call. CDR1 and CDR2 (germline): MNHEY, SVGAGI. Trimming pared 0 bases from V and 7 bases from J, leaving 10 bases between. This CDR3 comprises 14 residues. DNA for the CDR3: TGTGCCAGCAGTTACTCGGTCGAACAGAACATTCAGTACTTC. Encoded protein: CASSYSVEQNIQYF.

V gene TRBV19 combines with J gene TRBJ2-7; D might be TRBD1 (5 bases). V was shortened by 6 bases and J by 3 bases, with 15 bases between the two germline ends. The CDR3 sequence is 14 residues long. Germline V gene data show CDR1 as LNHDA and CDR2 as SQIVND (reference sequence). The CDR3 coding sequence is TGTGCCAGTAGCAGGACACAAGGTGACTACGAGCAGTACTTC. Protein product: CASSRTQGDYEQYF. Together with reference TRBV19 and TRBJ2-7, the CDR3 gives the full variable domain: DGGITQSPKYLFRKEGQNVTLSCEQNLNHDAMYWYRQDPGQGLRLIYYSQIVNDFQKGDIAEGYSVSREKKESFPLTVTSAQKNPTAFYLCASSRTQGDYEQYFGPGTRLTVT.